Listed here are 27 T cell receptor beta chains from one sample, sequenced in a study of blood T cells in healthy people across ages. With a J-beta primer mix and a sample-barcoded 5' primer, a second PCR ran roughly 6 to 12 cycles. MiXCR, run by TCRdb on the 5' RACE reads, gives a single entry per CDR3 protein. The table includes 1.2 million to 1.5 million distinct CDR3 sequences, 42% detected once. The specimen sequenced was blood. The source of these receptors is a woman aged 18-29 years in good health.

This rearrangement joins TRBV4-1 to TRBJ2-1, with a possible D match to TRBD1 (6 bases). The CDR3 extends over 15 amino acids. Looked up from germline, CDR1 is MGHRA and CDR2 is YSYEKL. V was trimmed by 4 bases and J by 6 bases, leaving 16 bases between them. CDR3 sequence: CASSRDTYTVNEQFF. Written as DNA, the CDR3 is TGCGCCAGCAGCCGGGACACTTATACGGTCAATGAGCAGTTCTTC.

This clonotype was detected only a few times. The chain combines TRBV20-1 with TRBJ2-4, with 11 bases aligning to TRBD2. Germline V lookup: CDR1 DFQATT, CDR2 SNEGSKA (reference sequence). V lost 2 bases to trimming and J lost 3 bases; unmatched junction nucleotides: 9. The CDR3 has 17 residues. Here the CDR3 reads CSARSLAGGVGKNIQYF. CDR3 coding DNA: TGCAGTGCTAGATCATTAGCGGGAGGGGTTGGCAAAAACATTCAGTACTTC.

The rearrangement joins TRBV3-1 to TRBJ2-6, with D unclear. Germline loops: CDR1 LGHDT, CDR2 YNNKEL (reference sequence). The V gene lost 0 bases and the J gene lost 3 bases, with 24 bases spanning the gap. The CDR3 length is 21 residues. The CDR3 region is CASSQDRAAASSLHGANVLTF. CDR3 in DNA: TGTGCCAGCAGCCAAGATAGGGCCGCTGCTTCCTCTTTACATGGGGCCAACGTCCTGACTTTC.

DNA for the CDR3: TGCGCCAGCAGTCTTGCAGGGCCAGGGGAGACCCAGTACTTC. Translated: CASSLAGPGETQYF. The V and J genes are TRBV10-2 and TRBJ2-5; TRBD1 is a possible D gene (5 bases). Germline lookup yields CDR1 WSHSY and CDR2 SAAADI. V gave up 5 bases and J gave up 5 bases, with 15 bases separating them. CDR3 length: 14 amino acids.

This clonotype has a single count. The V call is TRBV11-2, the J call TRBJ2-5; D may be TRBD2 (5 bases). The end of the DNA aligns better with TRBJ2-7, so the J call may be wrong. The CDR3 sequence is 12 residues long. Germline V gives CDR1 SGHAT, CDR2 FQNNGV. The CDR3 region is CASRIANDEQYF. The CDR3 DNA reads TGTGCCAGCCGAATAGCGAACGACGAGCAGTACTTC.

The rearrangement uses TRBV27 and TRBJ2-6; perhaps TRBD2 as D (5 bases). V lost 8 bases to trimming and J lost 0 bases, with 11 bases between them. Germline V gene lookup returns CDR1 MNHEY and CDR2 SMNVEV (reference sequence). The CDR3 is 15 residues long. The CDR3 loop reads CASQPGSSGANVLTF. CDR3 bases: TGTGCCAGCCAACCGGGGTCCTCTGGGGCCAACGTCCTGACTTTC. Full variable domain (rest looked up from reference TRBV27 and TRBJ2-6): EAQVTQNPRYLITVTGKKLTVTCSQNMNHEYMSWYRQDPGLGLRQIYYSMNVEVTDKGDVPEGYKVSRKEKRNFPLILESPSPNQTSLYFCASQPGSSGANVLTFGAGSRLTVL.

The sample holds a few counts of this clonotype. One end of the junction does not line up with germline, which may come from a read error. V and J are TRBV4-1 and TRBJ2-5; 15 nucleotides agree with TRBD2. The DNA end lines up better with TRBJ2-7; the J call may be wrong. Germline assignment: CDR1 MGHRA and CDR2 YSYEKL. The CDR3 runs to 18 residues. In DNA form, the CDR3 reads TGCGCTAGCAGCCAAGATGGGGGACTAGCGGGAGGACTGTACGAGCAGTACTTC. Protein product: CASSQDGGLAGGLYEQYF.

The V and J genes are TRBV5-1 and TRBJ2-3; D perhaps matches TRBD1 (5 bases). Germline V lookup: CDR1 SGHRS, CDR2 YFSETQ. V was shortened by 4 bases and J by 8 bases, with 11 bases between the two germline ends. This CDR3 spans 12 amino acids. CDR3 region: CASSIFQGTQYF. CDR3 nucleotide sequence: TGCGCCAGCAGCATATTTCAGGGTACGCAGTATTTT.

This chain connects TRBV25-1 to TRBJ1-4, with 9 nucleotides matching TRBD1. The V segment lost 0 bases and the J segment 5 bases; nucleotides outside the gene matches: 7. CDR1 and CDR2 from the germline V gene are MGHDK and SYGVNS. This CDR3 has 17 amino acids. CDR3 region: CASSEYDLGTGNEKLFF. The DNA for the CDR3 is TGTGCCAGCAGTGAATATGATCTCGGGACAGGGAATGAAAAACTGTTTTTT.

There are a few counts of this clonotype. The V and J genes are TRBV20-1 and TRBJ2-3; D might be TRBD2 (6 bases). The ends were cut back, 3 bases at V and 0 bases at J, with 13 bases in the middle. This CDR3 has 15 amino acids. The germline V gene encodes CDR1 DFQATT and CDR2 SNEGSKA (reference sequence). CDR3 region: CSASELGRSTDTQYF. CDR3 nucleotides: TGCAGTGCTAGCGAGTTAGGGAGGAGCACAGATACGCAGTATTTT.

The V gene is TRBV12-3 or TRBV12-4, the J gene TRBJ1-1; no reliable D call. The V end was cut by 0 bases, the J end by 3 bases, with 11 bases between. The CDR3 has 15 amino acids. CDR3 in DNA: TGTGCCAGCAGTTTAGCGCGACTCCATTACACTGAAGCTTTCTTT. This gives the protein CASSLARLHYTEAFF.

This clonotype has a handful of counts. CDR3 residues: CASSPRASNQPQHF. The CDR3 DNA reads as TGTGCCAGCAGCCCGCGGGCTAGCAATCAGCCCCAGCATTTT. The chain uses TRBV7-2 and TRBJ1-5; D remains unclear. The V gene lost 5 bases and the J gene lost 0 bases, with 8 bases spanning the gap. The germline V gene encodes CDR1 SGHTA and CDR2 FQGNSA. The CDR3 sequence is 14 residues long.

This chain links TRBV28 with TRBJ1-2; D is uncertain. With 6 bases removed from V and 0 bases from J, the gap between germline ends came to 14 bases. This CDR3 is built from 15 residues. The germline CDR1 and CDR2 sequences are MDHEN and SYDVKM. The CDR3 sequence: CASSSRWVTNYGYTF. CDR3 bases: TGTGCCAGCAGCTCCCGTTGGGTTACTAACTATGGCTACACCTTC.

This clonotype was seen only a few times. The CDR3 loop is CASRGTGISNEQFF. The CDR3 nucleotides read TGTGCCAGCAGGGGAACAGGGATATCCAATGAGCAGTTCTTC. The chain uses TRBV12-3 or TRBV12-4 and TRBJ2-1, with D tentatively TRBD1 (6 bases). V was pared by 6 bases and J by 6 bases, with 15 bases between. The CDR3 runs 14 residues.

This clonotype was detected a few times. V and J are TRBV3-1 and TRBJ1-4; D possibly corresponds to TRBD1 (5 bases). Per germline, CDR1 LGHDT and CDR2 YNNKEL (reference sequence). V was clipped by 1 base and J by 8 bases, with 14 bases between them. The CDR3 is 15 amino acids. CDR3 amino acids: CASSQGGSQGEKLFF. CDR3 coding DNA: TGTGCCAGCAGCCAAGGCGGATCCCAGGGAGAAAAACTGTTTTTT.

This rearrangement joins TRBV29-1 to TRBJ2-4; 11 bases match TRBD1. The last part of the DNA fits TRBJ2-7 better; the J call may be wrong. Germline loops: CDR1 SQVTM, CDR2 ANQGSEA. The CDR3 extends over 15 amino acids. The CDR3 reads CSTEHGTGGFHEQYF. CDR3 bases: TGCAGCACCGAGCACGGGACAGGGGGTTTCCACGAGCAGTACTTC.

The genes are TRBV2 and TRBJ1-4; unclear D gene. The V end lost 3 bases, the J end lost 14 bases, and 10 bases lay between the germline ends. Germline V lookup: CDR1 SNHLY, CDR2 FYNNEI. CDR3 length: 11 residues. The CDR3 spells CASSDGVQLFF. CDR3 in DNA: TGTGCCAGCAGTGACGGCGTACAGCTGTTTTTT.

The sample holds a few counts of this clonotype. The chain is built from TRBV12-3 or TRBV12-4 and TRBJ2-7, with D uncertain. This CDR3 region has 15 residues. The V end lost 5 bases, the J end lost 1 base, and 15 bases lay between the germline ends. Written as DNA, the CDR3 is TGTGCCAGCAGTCCATCAAACCGGGCTTCCTACGAGCAGTACTTC. It encodes CASSPSNRASYEQYF.

This sequence joins TRBV6-5 and TRBJ1-6, with TRBD1 identical over 8 bases. Germline V gene sequence: CDR1 MNHEY, CDR2 SVGAGI. V shed 5 bases, J shed 7 bases, and the junction held 7 bases outside the gene matches. The CDR3 consists of 15 residues. This CDR3 is CASSAPDRDNSPLHF. The CDR3 bases are TGTGCCAGCAGTGCGCCGGACAGGGACAATTCACCCCTCCACTTT.

A few counts support this clonotype. The rearrangement uses TRBV5-1 and TRBJ2-1, with 7 bases identical to TRBD1. The CDR3 totals 13 residues. The V segment lost 5 bases and the J segment 5 bases; nucleotides outside the gene matches: 4. Germline CDR1 and CDR2: SGHRS and YFSETQ. The CDR3 sequence: CASRDQGDNEQFF. CDR3 sequence (DNA): TGCGCCAGCAGGGATCAGGGGGACAATGAGCAGTTCTTC. The whole variable domain, filled in from reference TRBV5-1 and TRBJ2-1, reads KAGVTQTPRYLIKTRGQQVTLSCSPISGHRSVSWYQQTPGQGLQFLFEYFSETQRNKGNFPGRFSGRQFSNSRSEMNVSTLELGDSALYLCASRDQGDNEQFFGPGTRLTVL.

V usage is TRBV11-2 and J usage is TRBJ2-5; D not certain. V lost 2 bases and J lost 5, with 18 bases in between. CDR1 SGHAT and CDR2 FQNNGV come from the germline V gene. The CDR3 spans 16 residues. CDR3 DNA: TGTGCCAGCAGCTTACCACGGGCCGCCCTCGTGGAGACCCAGTACTTC. This codes for CASSLPRAALVETQYF.

J is TRBJ1-4 and V is TRBV12-3 or TRBV12-4; D unresolved. The CDR3 has 16 residues. V dropped 2 bases and J dropped 1 base, with 11 bases sitting between them. CDR3 nucleotide sequence: TGTGCCAGCAGTTTAATCCGAAGTGGAACTAATGAAAAACTGTTTTTT. This codes for CASSLIRSGTNEKLFF.

This clonotype was seen a handful of times. The gene calls are TRBV7-2 and TRBJ2-2; tentative D call: TRBD2 (5 bases). CDR3 size: 15 residues. V was trimmed by 5 bases and J by 7 bases, leaving 17 bases between them. The germline V gene has CDR1 SGHTA and CDR2 FQGNSA. The CDR3 reads CASSRRAISYGELFF. The DNA for the CDR3 is TGTGCCAGCAGCCGGCGGGCTATTTCGTACGGGGAGCTGTTTTTT.

This chain joins TRBV5-1 and TRBJ1-3; a weak D match, TRBD1 (6 bases). This CDR3 has 18 residues. Germline V gene lookup returns CDR1 SGHRS and CDR2 YFSETQ. V gave up 0 bases and J gave up 3 bases, with 19 bases separating them. The CDR3 nucleotides read TGCGCCAGCAGCTTGGCCGGGAGTCAGGGGCGCGTTGGAAACACCATATATTTT. It codes for CASSLAGSQGRVGNTIYF.

The genes are TRBV20-1 and TRBJ2-7; D is undetermined. This CDR3 comprises 13 residues. The V end lost 3 bases, the J end lost 4 bases, and 13 bases lay between the germline ends. CDR1 DFQATT and CDR2 SNEGSKA come from the germline V gene (reference sequence). The CDR3 is CSARDSSAYEQYF. For the CDR3, the DNA is TGCAGTGCTAGGGATAGCTCAGCTTACGAGCAGTACTTC.

This clonotype appeared a few times. The V gene is TRBV5-5, the J gene TRBJ2-5; 9 bases map to TRBD2. The CDR3 covers 16 residues. From germline, CDR1 is SGHKS and CDR2 YYEKEE (reference sequence). The V gene end was trimmed by 1 base and the J gene end by 11 bases; junction bases not matched to a gene: 15. This CDR3 reads CASSLYASGVYNEQYF. Here the CDR3 DNA reads TGTGCCAGCAGCTTGTATGCTAGCGGGGTGTACAATGAGCAGTACTTC.

The chain couples TRBV18 to TRBJ2-7; 9 bases agree with TRBD1. This CDR3 has 16 residues. The germline V gene encodes CDR1 KGHSH and CDR2 LQKENI. V dropped 2 bases and J dropped 0; count of bases not matched to a gene: 5. CDR3 region: CASSPAGTGTSYEQYF. CDR3 coding DNA: TGTGCCAGCTCACCAGCCGGGACAGGGACCTCCTACGAGCAGTACTTC. The variable domain in full, with the rest retrieved from reference TRBV18 and TRBJ2-7, is NAGVMQNPRHLVRRRGQEARLRCSPMKGHSHVYWYRQLPEEGLKFMVYLQKENIIDESGMPKERFSAEFPKEGPSILRIQQVVRGDSAAYFCASSPAGTGTSYEQYFGPGTRLTVT.